This T cell receptor (beta chain) comes out of a study of blood T cell repertoires in COVID-19. As for the study in general: Acute and convalescent COVID-19 specimens originated in the United States, Italy and Spain. PBMCs, B-cell-depleted T cells, or T cells were the source of the cDNA or gDNA that made up the material.

The germline gives CDR1 SEHNR, CDR2 FQNEAQ (reference sequence). This CDR3 is built from 13 residues. A note on this clone: The junction does not match germline at one end; this may be a read error.

Original analysis: From reference gene primer amplification, estimates of nucleated cell counts were derived. TCRdb's table, derived via immunoSEQ multiplex PCR, lists solely in-frame clones and lacks some. D and trimming were read from the DNA, whereas the V and J calls and clone size are those reported in that table. Counted here are roughly 66,000 clones, 91% occurring once; the ten biggest clones make up around 13%. The source is a human donor with active COVID-19. The donor label of this sample is uncertain. Sequenced: peripheral blood. V usage is TRBV7-9 and J usage is TRBJ2-7, with D tentatively TRBD2 (6 bases). CDR3 nucleotides: TGTGCCAGCAGCGTCCGGGACTCCGACGAGCAGTACTTC. This translates into CASSVRDSDEQYF. Full variable domain (outside the CDR3, taken from reference TRBV7-9 and TRBJ2-7): DTGVSQNPRHKITKRGQNVTFRCDPISEHNRLYWYRQTLGQGPEFLTYFQNEAQLEKSRLLSDRFSAERPKGSFSTLEIQRTEQGDSAMYLCASSVRDSDEQYFGPGTRLTVT.